This note documents a single T cell receptor (beta chain) sequence. The target antigen is unknown. Several immunoSEQ 96-well plates shared each subset's DNA, each plate a replicate. Sequencing was performed with immunoSEQ multiplex PCR; in TCRdb, only in-frame clones are kept and a portion is missing. The sample has a few million clones; approximately 90% are singletons. This sample was taken from a study of shared clonotypes between healthy human individuals. Study-level findings and limits: Generally, estimated richness proved larger in naive subsets than it did in memory subsets. In contrast to clonotypes shared by all four donors, non-shared clonotypes had lower generation probabilities. Clonotype sharing across donors was expected to vary with sequencing depth.

CDR3 length: 14 residues. Trimming stripped 6 bases from V and 5 bases from J, with 16 bases between. The germline CDR1 and CDR2 sequences are MNHEY and SVGAGI. The specimen was naive CD4+ T cells from PBMCs. Subset here: CD45RA+ positively selected. The chain couples TRBV6-5 to TRBJ2-5, with D perhaps TRBD2 (6 bases). This sequence originates from a man aged 18 to 35 in good health. Some clones in this sample may be carry-over from other donors' samples. The DNA of the CDR3 is TGTGCCAGCAGACAACGTCGGGGACTCGAGACCCAGTACTTC. Translating it yields CASRQRRGLETQYF.